There are many counts of the clone carrying this T cell receptor beta chain. By definition, stable hyperthyroidism involved no ophthalmopathy within 18 months of follow-up. Approximately 10 ml of fresh blood yielded the PBMCs by density gradient. The data derive from a study of Graves' ophthalmopathy and Graves' hyperthyroidism. Germline-derived CDR1 and CDR2 are MGHRA and YSYEKL. V shed 1 base and J shed 1 base, with 11 bases lying between them. The CDR3 spans 15 residues. RNA transcripts provided the template for amplifying TCR beta CDR3 regions. Second-round multiplex PCR followed a first-round RT-PCR using HTBI primers. TCRdb re-derived calls from the multiplex PCR reads in MiXCR, one entry per CDR3 protein. The sample shows approximately 380,000 distinct CDR3 sequences, under 25% of them seen only once.

The source is a woman under 30 with stable Graves' hyperthyroidism. This chain joins TRBV4-1 and TRBJ2-7, with D unclear. The sample was peripheral blood. The CDR3 loop is CASSQVYYVSYEQYF. CDR3 sequence (DNA): TGCGCCAGCAGCCAAGTATACTATGTGTCCTACGAGCAGTACTTC.